The next 16 T cell receptor beta chains were all read from a single sample in a study of blood T cells in healthy people across ages. The authors ran a second PCR of about 6 to 11 cycles using a sample-barcoded 5' primer and a J-beta primer mix. TCRdb reprocessed the 5' RACE reads with MiXCR, giving one entry per CDR3 protein. The sample lists about 970,000 distinct CDR3 sequences, about 53% occurring once. The source material was blood. These receptors all come from a woman aged 55-70 years in good health.

J is TRBJ2-2 and V is TRBV15; tentative D call: TRBD2 (6 bases). CDR3 length: 15 amino acids. Trimming took 1 base from V and 6 from J, leaving 12 bases between them. CDR1 and CDR2 (germline): LNHNV, YYDKDF (reference sequence). CDR3 DNA: TGTGCCACCAGCAGAGTGGGGGGATTGCCCGGGGAGCTGTTTTTT. The encoded protein is CATSRVGGLPGELFF.

This clonotype was recorded a few times. The V and J genes are TRBV12-3 or TRBV12-4 and TRBJ2-5; 12 nucleotides agree with TRBD2. V was pared by 6 bases and J by 5 bases, with 13 bases of the junction left unmatched. CDR3 length: 17 residues. CDR3 in DNA: TGTGCCAGCAGCCTCCCGCCTAGCGGGAGGGTGGAGGAGACCCAGTACTTC. Its protein product is CASSLPPSGRVEETQYF.

V gene TRBV6-1 combines with J gene TRBJ1-2, with D hard to call. The V end was cut by 1 base, the J end by 3 bases, with 15 bases between. Germline CDR1 reads MNHNS; CDR2 reads SASEGT. The CDR3 spans 16 residues. As DNA, the CDR3 is TGTGCCAGCAGTGAAGTGGGAACAGCTAACCACTATGGCTACACCTTC. Amino acid sequence: CASSEVGTANHYGYTF.

Here the CDR3 DNA reads TGTGCCAGCAGCCACCGCACCCCGGCAGAGACCCAGTACTTC. As protein: CASSHRTPAETQYF. V usage is TRBV3-1 and J usage is TRBJ2-5, with D uncertain. Trimming left V 3 bases short and J 4 bases short, with 12 bases between. The CDR3 loop spans 14 amino acids. Germline V gene data show CDR1 as LGHDT and CDR2 as YNNKEL (reference sequence).

This clonotype was detected only a few times. The chain combines TRBV6-2 or TRBV6-3 with TRBJ2-5; D is unresolved. Trimming removed 2 bases from V and 2 bases from J, with 9 bases in between. Germline V gives CDR1 MNHEY, CDR2 SVGEGT. The CDR3 length is 14 residues. CDR3 region: CASSYVSPQETQYF. The DNA for the CDR3 is TGTGCCAGCAGTTACGTTAGCCCGCAAGAGACCCAGTACTTC.

This clonotype was seen a few times. The chain links TRBV30 to TRBJ2-3; 8 bases are shared with TRBD2. The CDR3 has 15 residues. Germline CDR1 is GTSNPN and CDR2 is SVGIG (reference sequence). Trimming took 3 bases from V and 1 from J; bases not matched to a gene: 6. The CDR3 is CAWRGTSLRTDTQYF. CDR3 coding DNA: TGTGCCTGGAGGGGGACTAGTCTCCGCACAGATACGCAGTATTTT.

This chain connects TRBV12-3 or TRBV12-4 to TRBJ1-1; D uncertain. The CDR3 consists of 13 residues. V gave up 3 bases and J gave up 7 bases, with 12 bases separating them. Here the CDR3 reads CASSFGQGIEAFF. CDR3 nucleotides: TGTGCCAGCAGTTTTGGGCAAGGCATTGAAGCTTTCTTT.

This clonotype was seen a few times. This sequence joins TRBV16 and TRBJ1-2; the D is unclear. CDR1 is KGHSY and CDR2 is FQNENV in the germline V gene. The CDR3 spans 15 residues. V was trimmed by 0 bases and J by 4 bases, leaving 12 bases between them. The chain's CDR3 is CASSQSPAMAYGYTF. The CDR3 DNA reads TGTGCCAGCAGCCAATCCCCGGCCATGGCCTATGGCTACACCTTC.

V is TRBV2 and J is TRBJ2-1; no reliable D call. The ends were cut back, 11 bases at V and 7 bases at J, with 18 bases in the middle. The germline CDR1 and CDR2 sequences are SNHLY and FYNNEI. The CDR3 runs to 13 residues. CDR3 loop: CAGIQDGFNEQFF. The CDR3 bases are TGTGCCGGCATCCAGGACGGATTTAATGAGCAGTTCTTC.

V and J are TRBV6-6 and TRBJ2-2; TRBD2 matches 10 bases. V lost 7 bases to trimming and J lost 6 bases; unmatched junction nucleotides: 5. CDR1 is MNHNY and CDR2 is SVGAGI in the germline V gene (reference sequence). CDR3 length equals 14 residues. The CDR3, as DNA: TGTGCCAGCAAGACTAGCGGGTACTCCGGGGAGCTGTTTTTT. It codes for CASKTSGYSGELFF.

This clonotype was observed a handful of times. CDR3 sequence: CASRGTVDTQYF. DNA of the CDR3: TGTGCCAGCAGGGGGACAGTAGATACGCAGTATTTT. V gene TRBV28 combines with J gene TRBJ2-3, with 7 bases identical to TRBD1. The CDR3 totals 12 residues. The germline V gene encodes CDR1 MDHEN and CDR2 SYDVKM. V lost 6 bases to trimming and J lost 5 bases; unmatched junction nucleotides: 2.

This clonotype has only a few counts. V and J are TRBV10-3 and TRBJ1-4; 7 bases map to TRBD1. Trimming at V came to 6 bases and at J to 3 bases, leaving 4 bases not matched to a gene. CDR1 and CDR2 (germline): ENHRY, SYGVKD. The CDR3 contains 14 residues. CDR3 sequence reads: CAIREDRSNEKLFF. The CDR3 DNA sequence: TGTGCCATCAGAGAGGACAGGTCTAATGAAAAACTGTTTTTT.

The rearrangement joins TRBV9 to TRBJ1-2; D is uncertain. The germline CDR1 and CDR2 sequences are SGDLS and YYNGEE. Trimming cost V 1 base and J 7 bases, with 17 bases left between them. This CDR3 is built from 15 residues. The CDR3 nucleotides read TGTGCCAGCAGCGTAACCGGGAATTCCTACTGTGGCTACACCTTC. This translates into CASSVTGNSYCGYTF.

At least ten counts were recorded for this clonotype. The CDR3 nucleotides are TGTGCCAGCAGCCGCGGGGACTACGAGCAGTACTTC. Translated, it gives CASSRGDYEQYF. The J gene is TRBJ2-7, the V gene TRBV3-1; TRBD2 might be the D (6 bases). Between the trimmed V and J ends, which lost 4 bases and 3 bases, there was a span of 7 bases. Germline values: CDR1 LGHDT, CDR2 YNNKEL (reference sequence). There are 12 residues in the CDR3.

The chain couples TRBV7-9 to TRBJ2-4; D is undetermined. Per germline, CDR1 SEHNR and CDR2 FQNEAQ (reference sequence). This CDR3 contains 13 residues. Trimming took 5 bases from V and 3 from J, leaving 8 bases between them. CDR3 bases: TGTGCCAGCAGCCCAGACAACAAAAACATTCAGTACTTC. Amino acids: CASSPDNKNIQYF. Variable domain in full (rest from reference TRBV7-9 and TRBJ2-4): DTGVSQNPRHKITKRGQNVTFRCDPISEHNRLYWYRQTLGQGPEFLTYFQNEAQLEKSRLLSDRFSAERPKGSFSTLEIQRTEQGDSAMYLCASSPDNKNIQYFGAGTRLSVL.

The V and J genes are TRBV28 and TRBJ2-4; TRBD2 agrees at 11 bases. The DNA end lines up better with TRBJ2-7; the J call may be wrong. CDR1 is MDHEN and CDR2 is SYDVKM in the germline V gene. This CDR3 is built from 15 residues. The CDR3 here is CASSSGLAVYYEQYF. CDR3 nucleotide sequence: TGTGCCAGCAGTTCGGGACTAGCGGTTTACTACGAGCAGTACTTC.